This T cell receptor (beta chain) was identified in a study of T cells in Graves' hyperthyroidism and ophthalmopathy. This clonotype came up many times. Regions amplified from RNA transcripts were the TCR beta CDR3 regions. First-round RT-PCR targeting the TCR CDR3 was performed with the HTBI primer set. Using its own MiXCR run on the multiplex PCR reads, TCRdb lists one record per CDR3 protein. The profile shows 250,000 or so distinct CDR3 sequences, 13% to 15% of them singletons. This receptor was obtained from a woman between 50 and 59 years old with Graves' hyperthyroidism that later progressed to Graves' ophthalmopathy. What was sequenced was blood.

CDR3 in amino acids: CAEQGRYTF. In nucleotides, the CDR3 is TGTGCCGAACAGGGACGCTACACCTTC. The J gene is TRBJ1-2, the V gene TRBV6-1, with D perhaps matching TRBD1 (6 bases). From germline, CDR1 is MNHNS and CDR2 SASEGT. The CDR3 has 9 amino acids. Trimming took 11 bases from V and 9 from J, leaving 10 bases between them.